The rows below give T cell receptor beta chains drawn from one sample of a study of OX40 agonist ivuxolimab in advanced cancers. Sequencing was performed with immunoSEQ multiplex PCR; in TCRdb, only in-frame clones are kept and a portion is missing. The repertoire includes some 100,000 clones, around 90% of them detected once, and under 0.95% sits in the top ten. Sequencing used CD4+ or CD8+ T cells sorted from blood, obtained in a trial of the OX40 agonist ivuxolimab. These receptors were taken from an adult with an advanced solid tumor such as melanoma, head and neck, liver or kidney cancer. Each CDR3 is given with its conserved first and last residue. The D gene is left open where the match is weak. Size tells how often a clone was seen (once, few, many) or the class of an expanded clone, and some rows leave it out.

j_gene,abundance,v_gene,len,d_gene,CDR3nt,CDR3aa
TRBJ1-2,NA,TRBV29-1,14,TRBD1,TGCAGCGTTGGAGGACAGGGTATCTACTATGGCTACACCTTC,CSVGGQGIYYGYTF
TRBJ2-5,NA,TRBV7-2,14,TRBD1,TGTGCCAGCAGCCTATGGACAGGCCAAGAGACCCAGTACTTC,CASSLWTGQETQYF
TRBJ1-4,NA,TRBV5-4,14,TRBD1,TGTGCCAGCAGCTTGTGGGGACAGGGAGGAAAACTGTTTTTT,CASSLWGQGGKLFF
TRBJ2-5,NA,TRBV19,16,TRBD2,TGTGCCAGTAGTATAGATCTAACGGGAGGGAGAGAGACCCAGTACTTC,CASSIDLTGGRETQYF
TRBJ2-5,NA,TRBV9,14,NA,TGTGCCAGCAGCGTAGGACAGGAGGGACAGACCCAGTACTTC,CASSVGQEGQTQYF
TRBJ2-3,NA,TRBV5-1,15,TRBD2,TGCGCCAGCAGCTCAAGCGGGAGGGACCAGGGGGGGCAGTATTTT,CASSSSGRDQGGQYF
TRBJ2-4,NA,TRBV28,20,NA,TGTGCCAGCACCCAAAAGGGGTTGACCGAACAGGTTCGAGCCAAAAACATTCAGTACTTC,CASTQKGLTEQVRAKNIQYF
TRBJ2-7,once,TRBV5-4,14,TRBD2,TGTGCCAGCAGCTGGGGACTAACCACCTACGAGCAGTACTTC,CASSWGLTTYEQYF
TRBJ2-1,NA,TRBV7-6,14,TRBD2,TGTGCCAGCAGCTCAGGACTAGCGGACAATGAGCAGTTCTTC,CASSSGLADNEQFF
TRBJ2-5,NA,TRBV5-1,13,NA,TGCGCCAGCAGCTTGGCCCCCCAAGAGACCCAGTACTTC,CASSLAPQETQYF